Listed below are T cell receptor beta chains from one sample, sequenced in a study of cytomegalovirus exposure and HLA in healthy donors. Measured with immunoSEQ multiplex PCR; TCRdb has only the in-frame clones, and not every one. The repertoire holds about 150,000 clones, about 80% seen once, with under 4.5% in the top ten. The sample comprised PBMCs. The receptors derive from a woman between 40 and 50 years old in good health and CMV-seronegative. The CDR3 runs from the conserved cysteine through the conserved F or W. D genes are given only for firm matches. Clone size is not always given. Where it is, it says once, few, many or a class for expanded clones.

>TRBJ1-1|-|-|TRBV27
TGTGCCAGCAACTTACAGGGGAACACTGAAGCTTTCTTT
CASNLQGNTEAFF
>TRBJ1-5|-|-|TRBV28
TGTGCCAGCACCTCTCAGGTATTCTTGGGTCAGCCCCAGCATTTT
CASTSQVFLGQPQHF
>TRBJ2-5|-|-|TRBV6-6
TGTGCCAGCAGCCCGACTACTGTACAAGAGACCCAGTACTTC
CASSPTTVQETQYF
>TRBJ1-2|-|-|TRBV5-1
TGCGCCAGCAGCTGGGAGGGTTCTGGCTACACCTTC
CASSWEGSGYTF
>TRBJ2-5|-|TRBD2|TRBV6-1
TGTGCCAGCCGAGCGGGAGTTGAGGAGACCCAGTACTTC
CASRAGVEETQYF
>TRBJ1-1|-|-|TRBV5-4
TGTGCCAGCAGCCCTCCCCGCGGATCGAACACTGAAGCTTTCTTT
CASSPPRGSNTEAFF
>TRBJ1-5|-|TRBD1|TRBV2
TGTGCCACAGGGGGAAATCAGCCCCAGCATTTT
CATGGNQPQHF
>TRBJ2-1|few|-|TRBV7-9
TGTGCCAGCAGCTTAAGAACTAGTAGAGGCAATGAGCAGTTCTTC
CASSLRTSRGNEQFF
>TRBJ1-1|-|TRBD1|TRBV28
TGTGCCAGCAGTCCGGGACAGGGGGCGGACACTGAAGCTTTCTTT
CASSPGQGADTEAFF
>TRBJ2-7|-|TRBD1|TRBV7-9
TGTGCCAGCAGCCTCCCGGGACAGGGGCGCGAGCAGTACTTC
CASSLPGQGREQYF
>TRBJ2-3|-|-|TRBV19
TGTGCCAGTAGTAGGTCGACAGGGAGGACAGATACGCAGTATTTT
CASSRSTGRTDTQYF
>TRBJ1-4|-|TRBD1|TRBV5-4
TGTGCCAGCAGCCGGGGACAGGATAATGAAAAACTGTTTTTT
CASSRGQDNEKLFF
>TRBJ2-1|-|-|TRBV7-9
TGTGCCAGCAGTTCTGAGGACTCCCCTCGAGAGCAGTTCTTC
CASSSEDSPREQFF
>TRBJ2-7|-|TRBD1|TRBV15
TGTGCCACCAGGGGGACAGGGCTTACCTACGAGCAGTACTTC
CATRGTGLTYEQYF
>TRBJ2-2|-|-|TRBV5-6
TGTGCCAGCAGAACCGGGGGGAACACCGGGGAGCTGTTTTTT
CASRTGGNTGELFF
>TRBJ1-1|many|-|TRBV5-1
TGCGCCAGCAGCGGGGCGGACAGCGAAGCTTTCTTT
CASSGADSEAFF
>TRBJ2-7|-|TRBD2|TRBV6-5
TGTGCCAGCAGTTCCGTTGAACTAGCGGGACGGTACGAGCAGTACTTC
CASSSVELAGRYEQYF
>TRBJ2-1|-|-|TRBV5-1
TGCGCCAGCAGCGAAGGACTGTCCTACAATGAGCAGTTCTTC
CASSEGLSYNEQFF
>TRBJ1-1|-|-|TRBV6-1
TGTGCCAGCAGTGAAAACACCAAAACTGAAGCTTTCTTT
CASSENTKTEAFF
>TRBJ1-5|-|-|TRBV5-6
TGTGCCAGCAGCTTCAGGGCCGTGGGGAGCAATCAGCCCCAGCATTTT
CASSFRAVGSNQPQHF
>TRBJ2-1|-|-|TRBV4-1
TGCGCCAGCAGCCAACCACAGGGTTGGGACAATGAGCAGTTCTTC
CASSQPQGWDNEQFF
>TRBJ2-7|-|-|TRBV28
TGTGCCAGCAGTCTCCCCCACGAGCAGTACTTC
CASSLPHEQYF
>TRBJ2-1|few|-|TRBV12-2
TGTGCAAGTCGCCACCCTCTCGGGATGGGGTCCTACAATGAGCAGTTCTTC
CASRHPLGMGSYNEQFF
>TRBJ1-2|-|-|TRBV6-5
TGTGCCAGTGCCGGGACACCAGTCTATGGCTACACCTTC
CASAGTPVYGYTF
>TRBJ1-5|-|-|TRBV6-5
TGTGCCAGCGGCCAACGGCGGGGTAACAATCAGCCCCAGCATTTT
CASGQRRGNNQPQHF
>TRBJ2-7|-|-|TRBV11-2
TGTGCCAGCAGCGTAAGAGCGGGCTCCTACGAGCAGTACTTC
CASSVRAGSYEQYF
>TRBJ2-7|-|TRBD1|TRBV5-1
TGCGCCAGCAGCTTGGCCCCGGGACAGGGATTCTACGAGCAGTACTTC
CASSLAPGQGFYEQYF
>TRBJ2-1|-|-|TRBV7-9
TGTGCCAGCAGCTTAGTACACGAACAAAATGAGCAGTTCTTC
CASSLVHEQNEQFF
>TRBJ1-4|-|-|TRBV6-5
TGTGCCAGCAGTTACGGAGGCGGGGATGAAAAACTGTTTTTT
CASSYGGGDEKLFF
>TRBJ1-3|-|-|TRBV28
TGTGCCAGCAGTCTAATAGGGGCGGTAAACACCATATATTTT
CASSLIGAVNTIYF
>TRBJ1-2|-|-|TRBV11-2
TGTGCCAGCAGCTACGATCGAGGACACGGCTACACCTTC
CASSYDRGHGYTF
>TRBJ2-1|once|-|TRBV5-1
TGCGCCAGCAGCCCCTCTACCTACAATGAGCAGTTCTTC
CASSPSTYNEQFF
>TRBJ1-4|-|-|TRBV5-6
TGTGCCAGCAGTCTCACTACGAGAGGGTTCGAAAAACTGTTTTTT
CASSLTTRGFEKLFF
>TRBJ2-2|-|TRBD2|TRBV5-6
TGTGCCAGCAGCTTTGTAGGCGGGAGGGGGAACACCGGGGAGCTGTTTTTT
CASSFVGGRGNTGELFF
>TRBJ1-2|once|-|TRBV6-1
TGTGCCAGCGCGGTTGAGGTTGACTATGGCTACACCTTC
CASAVEVDYGYTF
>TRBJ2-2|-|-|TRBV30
TGTGCCTGGAGTTGGAATAGCGGGAACACCGGGGAGCTGTTTTTT
CAWSWNSGNTGELFF
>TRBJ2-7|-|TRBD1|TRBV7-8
TGTGCCAGCAGCTTAGACAGGGGGACGGTCGAGCAGTACTTC
CASSLDRGTVEQYF
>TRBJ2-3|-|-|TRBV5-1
TGCGCCAGCAGCTTGGTAGGCCAGAGGACAGATACGCAGTATTTT
CASSLVGQRTDTQYF
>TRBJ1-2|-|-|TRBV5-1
TGCGCCAGCAGCTTGGAGGACAGCTATGGCTACACCTTC
CASSLEDSYGYTF
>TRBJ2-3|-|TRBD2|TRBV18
TGTGCCAGCTCACCAGGGACTGGACTAGCGGGGACCGATACGCAGTATTTT
CASSPGTGLAGTDTQYF
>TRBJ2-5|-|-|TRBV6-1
TGTGCCAGCAGTGACCCGGGACACGGAGAGACCCAGTACTTC
CASSDPGHGETQYF
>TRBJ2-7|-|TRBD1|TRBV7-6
TGTGCCAGCAGCCCGCCGGGGACAGGGGGCTACGAGCAGTACTTC
CASSPPGTGGYEQYF
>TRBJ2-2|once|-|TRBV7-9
TGTGCCAGCAGGTCCAGTCTGGAGGAATCCGGGGAGCTGTTTTTT
CASRSSLEESGELFF
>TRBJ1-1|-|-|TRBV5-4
TGTGCCAGCAGCCCCGGTGGCACAAGCGGGTTGGCTGAAGCTTTCTTT
CASSPGGTSGLAEAFF
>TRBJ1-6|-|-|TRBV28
TGTGCCAGCAGTACGCCGGCAGGGGTTAATTCACCCCTCCACTTT
CASSTPAGVNSPLHF
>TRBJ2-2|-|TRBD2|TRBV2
TGTGCCAGCGGGAGCGGGACGAACACCGGGGAGCTGTTTTTT
CASGSGTNTGELFF
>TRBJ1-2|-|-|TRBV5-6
TGTGCCAGCAGCTTGTTGGGGGCAGGATATGGCTACACCTTC
CASSLLGAGYGYTF
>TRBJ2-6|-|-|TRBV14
TGTGCCAGCAGCCAAGACAGCTCTGGGGCCAACGTCCTGACTTTC
CASSQDSSGANVLTF
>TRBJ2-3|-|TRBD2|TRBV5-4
TGTGCCAGCAGCTCCGGGCGGGAGCCAGATACGCAGTATTTT
CASSSGREPDTQYF
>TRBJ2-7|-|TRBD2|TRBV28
TGTGCCAGCAGTTTATCGGGGGGTACGTACGAGCAGTACTTC
CASSLSGGTYEQYF
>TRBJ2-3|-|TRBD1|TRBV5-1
TGCGCCAGCAGCCGGAACGGACAGGGGGTAACAGATACGCAGTATTTT
CASSRNGQGVTDTQYF
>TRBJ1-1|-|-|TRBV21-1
TGTGCCAGCAGCACCTTGAACACTGAAGCTTTCTTT
CASSTLNTEAFF
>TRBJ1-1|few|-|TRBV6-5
TGTGCCAGCAGCCTCTTCGCTGGCATGAACACTGAAGCTTTCTTT
CASSLFAGMNTEAFF